This TCR beta chain came from a study of blood T cell repertoires in COVID-19. Per germline, CDR1 LNHNV and CDR2 YYDKDF (reference sequence). Deletions cut 3 bases from V and 0 bases from J, with 11 bases between. The CDR3 length is 15 residues. Only in-frame clones appear in the TCRdb table, and some are missing; sequencing was by immunoSEQ multiplex PCR. The data show fewer than 150,000 clones, with under 80% seen just once and 2% to 3% held by the top ten. The sample taken for sequencing was peripheral blood. The sequence derives from a man aged 50 to 60 with acute or convalescent COVID-19. The V call is TRBV15, the J call TRBJ2-5; maybe TRBD1 (5 bases). Here the CDR3 DNA reads TGTGCCACCAGCAGGAGCGCAGGGTACCAAGAGACCCAGTACTTC. It translates to CATSRSAGYQETQYF.